This T cell receptor (beta chain) derives from a study of B cell selection in AIRE deficiency. CD4+CD127+ cells were sorted as the conventional CD4 T cells. Study outcomes and limitations: Patient Tconv and Treg cells showed healthy-like TCRBV usage, CDR3 length, diversity. Only around a tenth of a few thousand shared Treg sequences were patient-specific; 30% to 35% healthy-specific. Shorter CDR3s marked shared Treg sequences, biased toward few non-templated insertions.

Points on this clone: Antigen: not known.

This CDR3 has 16 amino acids. V was cut by 11 bases and J by 0 bases, with 17 bases left in between. Germline-derived CDR1 and CDR2 are SNHLY and FYNNEI. Libraries were prepared by immunoSEQ multiplex PCR; TCRdb keeps only in-frame clonotypes and omits some of them. The table includes roughly 23,000 clones, 95% to 98% detected once. The sequenced sample consisted of conventional CD4+ T cells sorted from PBMCs. The clonotype originates from a human donor with AIRE deficiency. The V call is TRBV2, the J call TRBJ2-6; a possible D gene is TRBD2 (6 bases). For the CDR3, the DNA is TGTGCCGGGACCGGGCTCGGGGGCTCTGGGGCCAACGTCCTGACTTTC. Its translation is CAGTGLGGSGANVLTF.